The T cell receptor (beta chain) described here comes from a study of regulatory T cells in long-lasting Graves disease. V lost 6 bases and J lost 0; bases outside the gene matches: 9. The CDR3 is 18 amino acids. Germline V gene sequence: CDR1 MNHNS, CDR2 SASEGT. Study results and caveats: Researchers examined only peripheral blood and not thyroid tissue.

In this sample, this clonotype turned up many times. Its antigen is undetermined. Time point given: newly diagnosed GD, antithyroid drugs for less than 3 months. Generation of the TCR library employed RNA extracted from PBMCs. Through Arm-PCR of CDR3 regions and iRepertoire HTBI primers, TCR beta libraries were built. One entry per CDR3 protein, called by TCRdb with MiXCR from the multiplex PCR reads. This sample yields a few hundred thousand distinct CDR3 sequences, of which less than 20% are seen a single time; 20% to 25% belongs to the top ten. This sample also appeared in a second study, on T cells in Graves' hyperthyroidism and ophthalmopathy. As that study records: The HTBI primer set served for first-round RT-PCR of the TCR CDR3.

Source: peripheral blood mononuclear cells (PBMCs), taken at new diagnosis, from a patient treated with antithyroid drugs. The chain has TRBV6-1 and TRBJ2-7, with TRBD2 matching over 15 bases. The clonotype comes from a woman between 18 and 30 years old with Graves disease. DNA for the CDR3: TGTGCCAGCAGACCTCTCGGACTAGCGGGAGGGAGCTCCTACGAGCAGTACTTC. Protein product: CASRPLGLAGGSSYEQYF.